This T cell receptor beta chain was retrieved from a study of regulatory T cells in long-lasting Graves disease. The TCR beta library used iRepertoire HTBI primers with Arm-PCR amplification of CDR3. MiXCR, applied by TCRdb to the multiplex PCR reads, yields one record per CDR3 protein. The sample carries about 450,000 distinct CDR3 sequences, about 15% recorded once. This clonotype was observed a handful of times. Documented time point: newly diagnosed GD, antithyroid drugs for less than 3 months. Preparation of the TCR library used RNA extracted from PBMCs. Separately, the same data were catalogued under a study of T cells in Graves' hyperthyroidism and ophthalmopathy.

The sequence came from a woman in her forties or fifties with Graves disease. The sample consisted of peripheral blood mononuclear cells (PBMCs), taken at new diagnosis, from a patient treated with antithyroid drugs.

The CDR3 nucleotides are TGCAGTGCTACTGGGGGGGAAGGAGTTAGCACAGATACGCAGTATTTT. This encodes CSATGGEGVSTDTQYF. The V gene is TRBV20-1, the J gene TRBJ2-3, with 7 bases aligning to TRBD2. Germline trimming cut 4 bases from V and 0 bases from J; bases unmatched to any gene: 10. The CDR3 is made up of 16 amino acids. CDR1 and CDR2 (germline): DFQATT, SNEGSKA (reference sequence).